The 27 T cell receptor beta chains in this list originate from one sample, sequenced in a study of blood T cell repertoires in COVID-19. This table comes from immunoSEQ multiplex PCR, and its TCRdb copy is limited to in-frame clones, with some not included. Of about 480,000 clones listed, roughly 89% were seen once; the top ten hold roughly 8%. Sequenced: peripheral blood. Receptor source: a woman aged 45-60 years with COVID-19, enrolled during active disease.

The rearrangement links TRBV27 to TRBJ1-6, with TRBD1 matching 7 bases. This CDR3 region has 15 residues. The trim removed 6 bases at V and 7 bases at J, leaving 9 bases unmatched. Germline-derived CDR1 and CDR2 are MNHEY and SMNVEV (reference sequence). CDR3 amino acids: CASRLLDRANSPLHF. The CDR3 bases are TGTGCCAGCAGACTCCTAGACAGGGCAAATTCACCCCTCCACTTT.

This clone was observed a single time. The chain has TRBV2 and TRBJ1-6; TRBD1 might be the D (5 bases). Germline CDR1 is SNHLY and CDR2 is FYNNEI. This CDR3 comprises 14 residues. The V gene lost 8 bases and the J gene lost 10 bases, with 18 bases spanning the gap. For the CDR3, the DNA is TGTGCCAGCTGGCAGGGTGGATACCCGTCACCCCTCCACTTT. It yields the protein CASWQGGYPSPLHF. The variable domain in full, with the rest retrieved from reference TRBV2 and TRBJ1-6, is EPEVTQTPSHQVTQMGQEVILRCVPISNHLYFYWYRQILGQKVEFLVSFYNNEISEKSEIFDDQFSVERPDGSNFTLKIRSTKLEDSAMYFCASWQGGYPSPLHFGNGTRLTVT.

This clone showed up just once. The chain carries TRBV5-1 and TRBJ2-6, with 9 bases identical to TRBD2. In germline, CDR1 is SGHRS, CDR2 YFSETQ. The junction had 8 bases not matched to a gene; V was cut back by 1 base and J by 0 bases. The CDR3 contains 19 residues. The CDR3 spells CASSLSLAGISSGANVLTF. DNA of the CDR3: TGCGCCAGCAGCTTGTCTCTAGCGGGGATTAGCTCTGGGGCCAACGTCCTGACTTTC.

The chain's CDR3 is CASKWQGAEAFF. The CDR3 nucleotides are TGTGCCAGCAAATGGCAGGGGGCCGAAGCTTTCTTT. V usage is TRBV2 and J usage is TRBJ1-1; the match to TRBD1 covers 8 bases. J was trimmed by 8 bases and V by 7 bases; bases with no gene match: 6. The CDR3 consists of 12 residues. Germline V gives CDR1 SNHLY, CDR2 FYNNEI.

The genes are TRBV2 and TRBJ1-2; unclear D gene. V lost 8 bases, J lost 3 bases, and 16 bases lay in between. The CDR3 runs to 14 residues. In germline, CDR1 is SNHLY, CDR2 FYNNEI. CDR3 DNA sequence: TGTGCCAGCCGGAGAGGACTGCTTTACTATGGCTACACCTTC. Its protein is CASRRGLLYYGYTF.

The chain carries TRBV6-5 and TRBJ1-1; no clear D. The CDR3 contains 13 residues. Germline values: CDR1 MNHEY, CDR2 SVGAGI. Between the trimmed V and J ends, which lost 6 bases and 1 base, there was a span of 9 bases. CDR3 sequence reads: CASRSLPNTEAFF. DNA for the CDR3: TGTGCCAGCAGATCCCTTCCGAACACTGAAGCTTTCTTT.

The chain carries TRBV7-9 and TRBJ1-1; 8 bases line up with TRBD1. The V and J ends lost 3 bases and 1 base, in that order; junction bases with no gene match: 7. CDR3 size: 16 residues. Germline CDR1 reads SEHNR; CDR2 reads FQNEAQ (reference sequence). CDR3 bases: TGTGCCAGCAGCTTCCCTGTGGGACAGGAGAACACTGAAGCTTTCTTT. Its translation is CASSFPVGQENTEAFF. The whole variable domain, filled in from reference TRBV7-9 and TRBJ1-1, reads DTGVSQNPRHKITKRGQNVTFRCDPISEHNRLYWYRQTLGQGPEFLTYFQNEAQLEKSRLLSDRFSAERPKGSFSTLEIQRTEQGDSAMYLCASSFPVGQENTEAFFGQGTRLTVV.

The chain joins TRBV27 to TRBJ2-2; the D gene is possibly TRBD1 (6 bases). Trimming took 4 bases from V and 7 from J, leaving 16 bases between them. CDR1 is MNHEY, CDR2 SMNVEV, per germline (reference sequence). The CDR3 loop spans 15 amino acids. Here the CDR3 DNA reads TGTGCCAGCAGTTCCTTGACAGGATATGACGGGGAGCTGTTTTTT. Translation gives CASSSLTGYDGELFF.

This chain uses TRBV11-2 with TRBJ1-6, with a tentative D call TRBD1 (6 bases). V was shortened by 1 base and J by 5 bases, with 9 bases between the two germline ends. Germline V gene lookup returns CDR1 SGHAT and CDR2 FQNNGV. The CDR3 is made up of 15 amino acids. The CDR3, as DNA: TGTGCCAGCAGCTTAGGACAGGTTAATAATTCACCCCTCCACTTT. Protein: CASSLGQVNNSPLHF. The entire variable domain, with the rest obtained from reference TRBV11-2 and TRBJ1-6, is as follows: EAGVAQSPRYKIIEKRQSVAFWCNPISGHATLYWYQQILGQGPKLLIQFQNNGVVDDSQLPKDRFSAERLKGVDSTLKIQPAKLEDSAVYLCASSLGQVNNSPLHFGNGTRLTVT.

The DNA of the CDR3 is TGTGCCAGCAGCACTAGCGGGGGCACAGATACGCAGTATTTT. This gives the protein CASSTSGGTDTQYF. The V and J genes are TRBV7-3 and TRBJ2-3; TRBD2 matches at 10 bases. The length of the CDR3 is 14 residues. After removal of 5 bases from V and 1 base from J, the junction contained 0 bases not matched to a gene. Germline V gives CDR1 SGHTA, CDR2 FQGTGA.

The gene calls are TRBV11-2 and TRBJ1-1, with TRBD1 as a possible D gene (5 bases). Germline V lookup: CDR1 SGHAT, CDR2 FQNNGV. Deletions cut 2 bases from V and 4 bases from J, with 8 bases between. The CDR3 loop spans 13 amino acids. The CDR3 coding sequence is TGTGCCAGCAGCTTATATGACAGCACTGAAGCTTTCTTT. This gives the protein CASSLYDSTEAFF.

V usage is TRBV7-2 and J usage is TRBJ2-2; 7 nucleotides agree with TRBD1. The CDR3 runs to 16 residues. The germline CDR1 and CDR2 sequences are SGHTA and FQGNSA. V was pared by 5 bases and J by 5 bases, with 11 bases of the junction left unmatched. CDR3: CASSTLGQTTTGELFF. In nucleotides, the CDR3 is TGTGCCAGCAGCACCTTGGGACAGACGACTACCGGGGAGCTGTTTTTT.

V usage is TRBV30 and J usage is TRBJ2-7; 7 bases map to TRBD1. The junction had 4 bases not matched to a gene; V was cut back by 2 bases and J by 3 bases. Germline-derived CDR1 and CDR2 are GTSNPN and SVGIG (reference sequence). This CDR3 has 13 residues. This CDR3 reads CAWSWNRGYEQYF. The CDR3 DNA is TGTGCCTGGAGTTGGAACAGGGGCTACGAGCAGTACTTC.

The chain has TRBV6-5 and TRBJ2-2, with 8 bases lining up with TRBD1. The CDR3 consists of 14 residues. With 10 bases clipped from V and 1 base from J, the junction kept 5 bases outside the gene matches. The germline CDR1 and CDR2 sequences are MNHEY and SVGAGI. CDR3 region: CATRGTGNTGELFF. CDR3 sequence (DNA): TGTGCCACCCGGGGGACAGGGAACACCGGGGAGCTGTTTTTT.

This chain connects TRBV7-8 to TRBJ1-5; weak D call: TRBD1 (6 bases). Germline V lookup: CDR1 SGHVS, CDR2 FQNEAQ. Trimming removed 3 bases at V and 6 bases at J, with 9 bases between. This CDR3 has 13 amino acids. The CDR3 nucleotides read TGTGCCAGCAGCTTCAGGGGTGGTCAGCCCCAGCATTTT. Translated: CASSFRGGQPQHF. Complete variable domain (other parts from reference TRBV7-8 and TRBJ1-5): GAGVSQSPRYKVAKRGQDVALRCDPISGHVSLFWYQQALGQGPEFLTYFQNEAQLDKSGLPSDRFFAERPEGSVSTLKIQRTQQEDSAVYLCASSFRGGQPQHFGDGTRLSIL.

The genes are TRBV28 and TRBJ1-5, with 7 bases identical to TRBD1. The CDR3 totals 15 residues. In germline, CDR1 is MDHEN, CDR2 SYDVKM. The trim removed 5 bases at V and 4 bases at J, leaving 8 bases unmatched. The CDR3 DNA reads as TGTGCCAGCAGTCCTTACAGGGGAGCGAATCAGCCCCAGCATTTT. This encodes CASSPYRGANQPQHF.

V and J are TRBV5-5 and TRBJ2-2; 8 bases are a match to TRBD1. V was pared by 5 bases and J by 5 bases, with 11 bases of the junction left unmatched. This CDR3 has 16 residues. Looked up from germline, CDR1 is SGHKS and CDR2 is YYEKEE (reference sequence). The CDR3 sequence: CASSTTSGGSTGELFF. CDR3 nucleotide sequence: TGTGCCAGCAGTACCACCTCAGGGGGCTCGACCGGGGAGCTGTTTTTT.

The CDR3 region is CAWRDRGSYEQYF. CDR3 DNA sequence: TGTGCCTGGAGAGACAGGGGTAGCTACGAGCAGTACTTC. The genes are TRBV30 and TRBJ2-7, with 8 bases lining up with TRBD1. V lost 3 bases to trimming and J lost 3 bases; unmatched junction nucleotides: 4. Germline CDR1 and CDR2: GTSNPN and SVGIG (reference sequence). The CDR3 is 13 residues long.

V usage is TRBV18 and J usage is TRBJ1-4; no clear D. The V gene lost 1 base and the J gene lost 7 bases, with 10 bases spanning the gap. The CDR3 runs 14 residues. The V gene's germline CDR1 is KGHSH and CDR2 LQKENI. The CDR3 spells CASSPRAASEKLFF. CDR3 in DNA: TGTGCCAGCTCACCACGGGCAGCATCTGAAAAACTGTTTTTT.

CDR3 sequence reads: CASSAVLGSAGYTF. The CDR3 nucleotides read TGTGCCAGCAGCGCCGTTCTCGGGTCGGCTGGCTACACCTTC. V usage is TRBV9 and J usage is TRBJ1-2; no reliable D call. The CDR3 contains 14 residues. Deletions cut 3 bases from V and 7 bases from J, with 16 bases between. The germline CDR1 and CDR2 sequences are SGDLS and YYNGEE.

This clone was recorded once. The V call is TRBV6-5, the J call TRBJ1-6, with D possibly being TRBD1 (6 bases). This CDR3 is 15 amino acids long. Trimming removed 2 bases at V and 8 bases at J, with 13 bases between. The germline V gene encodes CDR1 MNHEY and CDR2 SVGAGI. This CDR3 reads CASSYRQVGDSPLHF. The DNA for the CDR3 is TGTGCCAGCAGTTACAGACAGGTCGGTGATTCACCCCTCCACTTT.

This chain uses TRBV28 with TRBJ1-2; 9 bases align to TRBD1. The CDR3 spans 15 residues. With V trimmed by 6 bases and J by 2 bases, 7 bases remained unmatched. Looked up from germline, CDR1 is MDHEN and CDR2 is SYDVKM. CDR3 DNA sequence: TGTGCCAGCAGGGGGACAGGGTATCCAAACTATGGCTACACCTTC. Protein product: CASRGTGYPNYGYTF.

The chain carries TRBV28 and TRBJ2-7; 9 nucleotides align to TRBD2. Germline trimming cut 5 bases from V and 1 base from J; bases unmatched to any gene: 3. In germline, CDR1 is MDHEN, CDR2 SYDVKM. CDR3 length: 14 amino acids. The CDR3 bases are TGTGCCAGCAGTACGGGACTAGCTTCCTACGAGCAGTACTTC. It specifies CASSTGLASYEQYF. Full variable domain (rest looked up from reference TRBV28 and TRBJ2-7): DVKVTQSSRYLVKRTGEKVFLECVQDMDHENMFWYRQDPGLGLRLIYFSYDVKMKEKGDIPEGYSVSREKKERFSLILESASTNQTSMYLCASSTGLASYEQYFGPGTRLTVT.

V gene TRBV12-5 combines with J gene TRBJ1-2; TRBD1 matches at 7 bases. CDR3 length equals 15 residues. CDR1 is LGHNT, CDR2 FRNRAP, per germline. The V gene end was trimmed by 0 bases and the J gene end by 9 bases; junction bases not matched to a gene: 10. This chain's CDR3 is CASGLVLGGLGSYTF. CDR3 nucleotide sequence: TGTGCTAGTGGTTTGGTACTAGGGGGCTTAGGAAGCTACACCTTC.

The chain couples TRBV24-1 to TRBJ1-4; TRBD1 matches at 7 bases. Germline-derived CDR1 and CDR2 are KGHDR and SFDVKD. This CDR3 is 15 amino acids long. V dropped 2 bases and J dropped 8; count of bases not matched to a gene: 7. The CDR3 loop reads CATSDSRQGREKLFF. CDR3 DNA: TGTGCCACCAGTGATTCCCGACAGGGAAGGGAAAAACTGTTTTTT.

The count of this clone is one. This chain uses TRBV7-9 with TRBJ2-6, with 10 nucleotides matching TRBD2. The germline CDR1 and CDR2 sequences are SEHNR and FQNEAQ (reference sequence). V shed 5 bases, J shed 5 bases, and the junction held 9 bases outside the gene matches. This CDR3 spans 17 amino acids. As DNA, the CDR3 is TGTGCCAGCAGCGGTAGCGGGGGGCCCGCAAGGGCCAACGTCCTGACTTTC. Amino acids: CASSGSGGPARANVLTF.

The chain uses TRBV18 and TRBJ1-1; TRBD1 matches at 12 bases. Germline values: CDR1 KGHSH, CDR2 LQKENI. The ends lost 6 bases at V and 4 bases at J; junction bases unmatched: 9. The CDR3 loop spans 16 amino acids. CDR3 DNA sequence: TGTGCCAGCTCTCCCACGGGACAGGGGGCGCGCACTGAAGCTTTCTTT. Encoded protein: CASSPTGQGARTEAFF.